These 20 T cell receptor beta chains were sequenced from one sample in a study of shared clonotypes between healthy human individuals. Sequencing used immunoSEQ multiplex PCR; TCRdb keeps in-frame clones, though not all of them. The sample consists of under 600,000 clones, roughly 97% of them appearing once. Material: naive CD4+ T cells sorted from blood. The subset was: CD45RA+ positively selected. The receptor source for this set is a woman aged 30 to 39 in good health.

V and J are TRBV27 and TRBJ2-2; the match to TRBD1 covers 10 bases. Germline lookup yields CDR1 MNHEY and CDR2 SMNVEV (reference sequence). The V and J ends lost 5 bases and 4 bases, in that order; junction bases with no gene match: 7. The CDR3 extends over 16 amino acids. The DNA of the CDR3 is TGTGCCAGCAGTCCCCGGGGACAGGGGACCACCGGGGAGCTGTTTTTT. As protein: CASSPRGQGTTGELFF.

This rearrangement joins TRBV28 to TRBJ2-3, with a weak D call TRBD2 (6 bases). The germline V gene encodes CDR1 MDHEN and CDR2 SYDVKM. Deletions cut 8 bases from V and 5 bases from J, with 20 bases between. This CDR3 is built from 15 residues. This chain's CDR3 is CASGVTRAWGDTQYF. The DNA of the CDR3 is TGTGCCAGCGGAGTGACTAGAGCCTGGGGAGATACGCAGTATTTT.

This clone has only one observation. This sequence joins TRBV10-1 and TRBJ2-1, with D possibly being TRBD1 or TRBD2 (6 bases each). The CDR3 runs to 13 residues. Germline values: CDR1 WNHNN, CDR2 SYGVQD (reference sequence). Deletions cut 3 bases from V and 13 bases from J, with 16 bases between. The CDR3 DNA sequence: TGCGCCAGCAGTGATGGGGGGCCCGGGACTCAGTTCTTC. Translated, it gives CASSDGGPGTQFF.

The chain employs TRBV2 and TRBJ1-6, with TRBD1 as a possible D gene (5 bases). V lost 7 bases, J lost 9 bases, and 13 bases lay in between. CDR1 is SNHLY and CDR2 is FYNNEI in the germline V gene. The CDR3 loop spans 13 amino acids. This chain's CDR3 is CASILDTRSPLHF. The CDR3, as DNA: TGTGCCAGCATCCTGGACACTCGTTCACCCCTCCACTTT. Full variable domain (missing parts from reference TRBV2 and TRBJ1-6): EPEVTQTPSHQVTQMGQEVILRCVPISNHLYFYWYRQILGQKVEFLVSFYNNEISEKSEIFDDQFSVERPDGSNFTLKIRSTKLEDSAMYFCASILDTRSPLHFGNGTRLTVT.

This clone has just one count. The junction departs from germline at one end; a sequencing error may be responsible. This rearrangement joins TRBV6-5 to TRBJ2-3, with D unresolved. This CDR3 comprises 13 residues. CDR1 and CDR2 (germline): MNHEY, SVGAGI. The CDR3 loop reads CASSSAGTDTQYF. DNA for the CDR3: TGTGCCAGCAGTTCAGCAGGCACGGATACGCAGTATTTT.

The chain combines TRBV6-6 with TRBJ2-7, with D tentatively TRBD1 (5 bases). Trimming removed 5 bases from V and 2 bases from J, with 13 bases in between. This CDR3 spans 14 amino acids. The germline CDR1 and CDR2 sequences are MNHNY and SVGAGI (reference sequence). As DNA, the CDR3 is TGTGCCAGCAGTCACAACCAGGGTCCCTACGAGCAGTACTTC. Translation: CASSHNQGPYEQYF.

The chain joins TRBV15 to TRBJ2-3; TRBD2 aligns across 14 bases. Germline CDR1 reads LNHNV; CDR2 reads YYDKDF (reference sequence). With 2 bases clipped from V and 4 bases from J, the junction kept 14 bases outside the gene matches. The CDR3 totals 20 residues. The CDR3 DNA reads TGTGCCACCAGCAGATTCTTCGGGACTAGCGGGAGCAAGAGAGCAGATACGCAGTATTTT. Amino acid sequence: CATSRFFGTSGSKRADTQYF. The variable domain in full, with the rest retrieved from reference TRBV15 and TRBJ2-3, is DAMVIQNPRYQVTQFGKPVTLSCSQTLNHNVMYWYQQKSSQAPKLLFHYYDKDFNNEADTPDNFQSRRPNTSFCFLDIRSPGLGDTAMYLCATSRFFGTSGSKRADTQYFGPGTRLTVL.

This chain joins TRBV5-5 and TRBJ1-1, with TRBD1 as a possible D gene (5 bases). This CDR3 has 18 amino acids. Germline CDR1 reads SGHKS; CDR2 reads YYEKEE (reference sequence). Trimming took 7 bases from V and 3 from J, leaving 28 bases between them. The CDR3: CASPQRPVVGGPDTEAFF. CDR3 coding DNA: TGTGCCAGCCCCCAAAGGCCGGTAGTCGGGGGACCTGACACTGAAGCTTTCTTT.

A single count supports this clone. The chain carries TRBV7-8 and TRBJ2-7; no reliable D call. Trimming removed 3 bases from V and 2 bases from J, with 14 bases in between. CDR3 length: 15 residues. The germline V gene has CDR1 SGHVS and CDR2 FQNEAQ. CDR3 residues: CASSLSVDLAYEQYF. For the CDR3, the DNA is TGTGCCAGCAGCTTGTCAGTAGACTTAGCCTACGAGCAGTACTTC.

The CDR3 coding sequence is TGTGCCACCTCTGGGGGATCGACAGATACGCAGTATTTT. Amino acid sequence: CATSGGSTDTQYF. This chain links TRBV11-2 with TRBJ2-3; D possibly uses TRBD1 or TRBD2 (5 bases each). Germline V gives CDR1 SGHAT, CDR2 FQNNGV. This CDR3 contains 13 residues. The V end was cut by 10 bases, the J end by 3 bases, with 14 bases between.

V gene TRBV6-1 combines with J gene TRBJ2-5; D possibly uses TRBD1 or TRBD2 (5 bases each). The CDR3 consists of 16 residues. CDR1 and CDR2 from the germline V gene are MNHNS and SASEGT. Trimming pared 2 bases from V and 7 bases from J, leaving 20 bases between. The DNA of the CDR3 is TGTGCCAGCAGTGAAAGGTGGTACGGGCCGGGGCGGACCCAGTACTTC. Translated: CASSERWYGPGRTQYF.

The chain joins TRBV28 to TRBJ1-2; D is unresolved. Germline CDR1 reads MDHEN; CDR2 reads SYDVKM. The CDR3 has 14 amino acids. Deletions cut 3 bases from V and 3 bases from J, with 11 bases between. The CDR3 here is CASSFSELYYGYTF. DNA for the CDR3: TGTGCCAGCAGTTTTTCGGAGTTATACTATGGCTACACCTTC.

This sequence joins TRBV6-5 and TRBJ2-7; 8 bases line up with TRBD1. J gave up 5 bases and V 8 bases, and 8 bases lay outside the gene matches. CDR1 and CDR2 from the germline V gene are MNHEY and SVGAGI. The CDR3 runs 13 residues. CDR3 nucleotide sequence: TGTGCCAGCCGTAGAGACAGGGGTCACGAGCAGTACTTC. Amino acid sequence: CASRRDRGHEQYF.

This CDR3 is CASSLTGASEKLFF. CDR3 bases: TGCGCCAGCAGCTTAACGGGGGCGAGTGAAAAACTGTTTTTT. The V call is TRBV5-1, the J call TRBJ1-4; D possibly corresponds to TRBD1 (6 bases). V lost 2 bases and J lost 7, with 12 bases in between. Germline CDR1 is SGHRS and CDR2 is YFSETQ. This CDR3 spans 14 amino acids.

The chain recombines TRBV5-8 with TRBJ2-5, with TRBD1 identical over 10 bases. Germline values: CDR1 SGHTS, CDR2 YDEGEE. V was clipped by 5 bases and J by 5 bases; unmatched bases: 9. The CDR3 has 15 amino acids. In DNA form, the CDR3 reads TGTGCCAGCAGAATGGGACAGGGGCAGGCGGAGACCCAGTACTTC. Translated: CASRMGQGQAETQYF. The whole variable domain, remainder taken from reference TRBV5-8 and TRBJ2-5, is EAGVTQSPTHLIKTRGQQATLRCSPISGHTSVYWYQQALGLGLQFLLWYDEGEERNRGNFPPRFSGRQFPNYSSELNVNALELEDSALYLCASRMGQGQAETQYFGPGTRLLVL.

The chain links TRBV14 to TRBJ2-5; D gene uncertain. Per the germline V gene, CDR1 is SGHDN and CDR2 is FVKESK. The CDR3 consists of 15 residues. Trimming left V 0 bases short and J 2 bases short, with 10 bases between. The CDR3, as DNA: TGTGCCAGCAGCCAAGATCGACAAACTCAAGAGACCCAGTACTTC. It encodes CASSQDRQTQETQYF.

In nucleotides, the CDR3 is TGTGCCAGCAGCTCAAGAGGTGGAGGGACTGGCTACACCTTC. Its protein is CASSSRGGGTGYTF. The rearrangement uses TRBV9 and TRBJ1-2, with D perhaps matching TRBD1 (5 bases). Germline V gene lookup returns CDR1 SGDLS and CDR2 YYNGEE. The CDR3 has 14 residues. V was clipped by 4 bases and J by 7 bases, with 17 bases between them. The full variable domain, in which reference TRBV9 and TRBJ1-2 provide the parts outside the CDR3, is DSGVTQTPKHLITATGQRVTLRCSPRSGDLSVYWYQQSLDQGLQFLIQYYNGEERAKGNILERFSAQQFPDLHSELNLSSLELGDSALYFCASSSRGGGTGYTFGSGTRLTVV.

This clone was seen just once. J is TRBJ2-3 and V is TRBV2, with TRBD1 matching over 8 bases. Germline lookup yields CDR1 SNHLY and CDR2 FYNNEI. V was pared by 7 bases and J by 1 base, with 10 bases of the junction left unmatched. CDR3 size: 16 residues. The CDR3 DNA is TGTGCCAGCAAGGCCAGGGGGCGACCGGGCACAGATACGCAGTATTTT. Translating gives CASKARGRPGTDTQYF.

V gene TRBV7-2 combines with J gene TRBJ2-1, with D perhaps TRBD1 or TRBD2 (5 bases each). The V gene's germline CDR1 is SGHTA and CDR2 FQGNSA. The CDR3 sequence is 17 residues long. V was cut by 7 bases and J by 3 bases, with 22 bases left in between. The CDR3 sequence is CASNPRDPRVFYNEQFF. CDR3 bases: TGTGCCAGCAACCCCCGGGACCCTAGGGTATTCTACAATGAGCAGTTCTTC.

J is TRBJ1-6 and V is TRBV10-1, with TRBD1 identical over 7 bases. This CDR3 region has 15 residues. J was trimmed by 7 bases and V by 8 bases; bases with no gene match: 11. Per the germline V gene, CDR1 is WNHNN and CDR2 is SYGVQD (reference sequence). The CDR3 bases are TGCGCCAGCCCCGGGCAGGGACAGTCAAATTCACCCCTCCACTTT. Amino acids: CASPGQGQSNSPLHF.